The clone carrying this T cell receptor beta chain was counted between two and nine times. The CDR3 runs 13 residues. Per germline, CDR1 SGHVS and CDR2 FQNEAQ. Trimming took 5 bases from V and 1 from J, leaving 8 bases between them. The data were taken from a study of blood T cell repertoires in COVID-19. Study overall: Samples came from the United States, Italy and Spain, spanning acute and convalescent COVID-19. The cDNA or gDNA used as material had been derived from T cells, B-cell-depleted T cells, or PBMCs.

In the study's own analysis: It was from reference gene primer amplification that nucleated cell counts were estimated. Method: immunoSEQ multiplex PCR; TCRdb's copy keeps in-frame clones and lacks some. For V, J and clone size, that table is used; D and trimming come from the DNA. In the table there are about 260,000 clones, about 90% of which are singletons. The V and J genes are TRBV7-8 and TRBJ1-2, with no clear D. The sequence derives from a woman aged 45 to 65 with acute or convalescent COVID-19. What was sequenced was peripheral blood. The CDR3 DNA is TGTGCCAGCAGCCCGCAGGTTAACTATGGCTACACCTTC. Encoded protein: CASSPQVNYGYTF.